This T cell receptor (beta chain) was obtained from a study of shared clonotypes between healthy human individuals. General study points: All-four-donor shared clonotypes had higher generation probabilities than non-shared clonotypes did. Investigators collected only blood, and repertoires in tissues likely differ.

In regard to this clone: What it binds is unknown.

V lost 2 bases and J lost 14; bases outside the gene matches: 12. CDR1 SGHNT and CDR2 YYREEE come from the germline V gene (reference sequence). This CDR3 has 14 residues. Here immunoSEQ multiplex PCR was the method, and the copy in TCRdb shows in-frame clones only, minus some. The sample lists 2 million to 2.5 million clones, 85% to 95% seen once, with 0.35% to 0.45% in the top ten. The sequence derives from a man aged 18-30 years in good health. Some clones in this sample may be carry-over from other donors' samples. The specimen was naive CD4+ T cells from PBMCs. Specified subset: CD45RA+ positively selected. This rearrangement joins TRBV5-4 to TRBJ1-4, with 7 bases that match TRBD1. In nucleotides, the CDR3 is TGTGCCAGCAGCTTACCGGACAGGCCGAGTGCCCTGTTTTTT. Translated: CASSLPDRPSALFF.